This T cell receptor beta chain came from a study of shared clonotypes between healthy human individuals. The CDR3 runs 12 residues. Germline assignment: CDR1 SQVTM and CDR2 ANQGSEA. The V end was cut by 6 bases, the J end by 1 base, with 9 bases between. General study findings and limits: Represented genetic and exposure-history diversity was restricted by having few donors. The sampled material consisted only of blood, and tissue repertoires are likely to differ.

Measured with immunoSEQ multiplex PCR; TCRdb has only the in-frame clones, and not every one. The data show 1,400,000 or so clones, 98% seen once. A word on this clone: Its specificity is not known.

The sequencing sample was made of naive CD4+ T cells sorted from blood. Described subset: CD45RA+ positively selected. This sequence was found in a man younger than 45 in good health. This chain links TRBV29-1 with TRBJ2-5; D gene unclear. CDR3 protein: CSVSRVQETQYF. Here the CDR3 DNA reads TGCAGCGTATCAAGGGTCCAAGAGACCCAGTACTTC.